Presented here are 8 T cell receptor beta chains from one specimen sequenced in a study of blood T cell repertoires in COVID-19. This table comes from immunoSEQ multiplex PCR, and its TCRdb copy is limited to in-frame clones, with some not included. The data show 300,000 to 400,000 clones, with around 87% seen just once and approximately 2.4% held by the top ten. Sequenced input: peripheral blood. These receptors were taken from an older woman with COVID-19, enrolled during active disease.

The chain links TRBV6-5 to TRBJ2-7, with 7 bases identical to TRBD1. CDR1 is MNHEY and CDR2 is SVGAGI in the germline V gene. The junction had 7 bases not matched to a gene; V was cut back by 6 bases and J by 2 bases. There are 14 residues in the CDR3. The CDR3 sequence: CASRLGDRAYEQYF. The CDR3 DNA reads TGTGCCAGCAGACTTGGGGACAGAGCCTACGAGCAGTACTTC.

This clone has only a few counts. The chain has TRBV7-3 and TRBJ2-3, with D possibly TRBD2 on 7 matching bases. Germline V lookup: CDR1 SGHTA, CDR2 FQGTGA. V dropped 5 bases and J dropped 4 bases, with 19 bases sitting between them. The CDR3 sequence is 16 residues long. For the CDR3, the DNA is TGTGCCAGCAGCCCCTCAAGGGGGGGCAGGGCAGATACGCAGTATTTT. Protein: CASSPSRGGRADTQYF.

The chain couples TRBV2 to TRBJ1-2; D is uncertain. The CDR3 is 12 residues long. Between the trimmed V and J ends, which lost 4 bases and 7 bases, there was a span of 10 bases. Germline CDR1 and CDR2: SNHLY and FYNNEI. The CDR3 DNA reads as TGTGCCAGCAGTGCTGAGGTGGGTGGCTACACCTTC. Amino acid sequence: CASSAEVGGYTF. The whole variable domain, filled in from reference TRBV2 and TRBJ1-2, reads EPEVTQTPSHQVTQMGQEVILRCVPISNHLYFYWYRQILGQKVEFLVSFYNNEISEKSEIFDDQFSVERPDGSNFTLKIRSTKLEDSAMYFCASSAEVGGYTFGSGTRLTVV.

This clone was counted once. The CDR3 loop is CASSPFPGQLNSPLHF. The CDR3, as DNA: TGTGCCAGCAGCCCCTTCCCGGGACAGCTCAATTCACCCCTCCACTTT. This chain connects TRBV7-9 to TRBJ1-6, with 7 nucleotides matching TRBD1. The germline gives CDR1 SEHNR, CDR2 FQNEAQ (reference sequence). With 5 bases clipped from V and 7 bases from J, the junction kept 11 bases outside the gene matches. This CDR3 comprises 16 residues.

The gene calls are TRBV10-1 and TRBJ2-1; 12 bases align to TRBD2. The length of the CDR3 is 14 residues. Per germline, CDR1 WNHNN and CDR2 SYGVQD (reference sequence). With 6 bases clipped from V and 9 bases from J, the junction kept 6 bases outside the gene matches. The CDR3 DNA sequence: TGCGCCAGCAGACCCCTGGGACTAGCGGGTGAGCAGTTCTTC. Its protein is CASRPLGLAGEQFF.

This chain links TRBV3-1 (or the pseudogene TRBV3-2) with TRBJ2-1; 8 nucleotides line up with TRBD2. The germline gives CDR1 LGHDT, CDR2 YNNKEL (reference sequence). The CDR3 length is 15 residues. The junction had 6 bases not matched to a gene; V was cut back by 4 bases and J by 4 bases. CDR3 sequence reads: CASSPPSGGYNEQFF. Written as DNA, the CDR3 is TGTGCCAGCAGCCCCCCCAGCGGGGGTTACAATGAGCAGTTCTTC.

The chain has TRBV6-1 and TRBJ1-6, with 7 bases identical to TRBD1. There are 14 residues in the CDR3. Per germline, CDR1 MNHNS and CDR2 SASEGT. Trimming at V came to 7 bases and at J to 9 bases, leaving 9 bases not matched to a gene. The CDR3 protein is CASKVTGIGSPLHF. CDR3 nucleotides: TGTGCCAGCAAAGTGACAGGGATCGGTTCACCCCTCCACTTT.

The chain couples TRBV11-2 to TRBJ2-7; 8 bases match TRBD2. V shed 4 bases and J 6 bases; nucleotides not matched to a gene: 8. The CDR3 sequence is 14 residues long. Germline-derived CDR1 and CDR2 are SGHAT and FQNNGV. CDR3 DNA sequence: TGTGCCAGCAGCTCCCAAACGGGGGGGCTCGAGCAGTACTTC. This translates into CASSSQTGGLEQYF.